This is a list of T cell receptor beta chains from one sample in a study of identical twins. TCRdb re-derived calls from the 5' RACE reads in MiXCR, one entry per CDR3 protein. The sample lists about 240,000 distinct CDR3 sequences, over 9.5% occurring once. These data also formed part of another study, on yellow fever vaccine responses in identical twins.

Sequencing used memory (CD45RO+) T cells sorted from blood. The receptors here all came from a woman younger than 35 in good health. The CDR3 runs from the conserved cysteine through the conserved F or W. Fields, in order: V gene, D gene, J gene, clone size, CDR3 DNA, CDR3 protein. A D gene is named only where the DNA matches it firmly. A clone size is listed for some rows: how often the clone was seen (once, few, many), or a class if it is expanded.

V gene: TRBV5-1; D gene: .; J gene: TRBJ2-1; clone size: many; CDR3 DNA: TGCGCCAGCAGCCCCGACGGGGTCAATGAGCAGTTCTTC; CDR3 protein: CASSPDGVNEQFF
V gene: TRBV3-1; D gene: TRBD1; J gene: TRBJ1-6; clone size: .; CDR3 DNA: TGTGCCAGCAGCCCGACAGGGAAGAATTCACCCCTCCACTTT; CDR3 protein: CASSPTGKNSPLHF
V gene: TRBV7-2; D gene: TRBD2; J gene: TRBJ2-7; clone size: many; CDR3 DNA: TGTGCCAGCAGCTTTAGCGGGGGGGGCTTCTACGAGCAGTACTTC; CDR3 protein: CASSFSGGGFYEQYF
V gene: TRBV7-8; D gene: .; J gene: TRBJ2-7; clone size: .; CDR3 DNA: TGTGCCAGCAGCTTAGGAGGTGCGGGGCAAAACGAGCAGTACTTC; CDR3 protein: CASSLGGAGQNEQYF
V gene: TRBV28; D gene: TRBD2; J gene: TRBJ2-4; clone size: many; CDR3 DNA: TGTGCCAGCAGTTCACTAGCGGGAGGCGGAGACATTCAGTACTTC; CDR3 protein: CASSSLAGGGDIQYF
V gene: TRBV27; D gene: TRBD1; J gene: TRBJ2-3; clone size: few; CDR3 DNA: TGTGCCAGCAGTTCACCGGGACAGGTCTTGTATACGCAGTATTTT; CDR3 protein: CASSSPGQVLYTQYF
V gene: TRBV2; D gene: .; J gene: TRBJ2-7; clone size: .; CDR3 DNA: TGTGCCAGCAATCAGACTAGGGTTTGTCGCTACGAGCAGTACTTC; CDR3 protein: CASNQTRVCRYEQYF
V gene: TRBV7-2; D gene: .; J gene: TRBJ1-1; clone size: .; CDR3 DNA: TGTGCCAGCAGCTTTTACGGGACGGTGGACACTGAAGCTTTCTTT; CDR3 protein: CASSFYGTVDTEAFF
V gene: TRBV7-9; D gene: .; J gene: TRBJ2-2; clone size: few; CDR3 DNA: TGTGCCAGCAGCTTATGGGGTGATTGGGCGACCGGGGAGCTGTTTTTT; CDR3 protein: CASSLWGDWATGELFF
V gene: TRBV7-8; D gene: .; J gene: TRBJ1-6; clone size: few; CDR3 DNA: TGTGCCAGCAGCTACCAGGGAATGGATAATTCACCCCTCCACTTT; CDR3 protein: CASSYQGMDNSPLHF
V gene: TRBV20-1; D gene: .; J gene: TRBJ1-1; clone size: many; CDR3 DNA: TGCAGTGCTAGAGATCTGCGGAGGGACACTGAAGCTTTCTTT; CDR3 protein: CSARDLRRDTEAFF
V gene: TRBV11-2; D gene: .; J gene: TRBJ2-5; clone size: .; CDR3 DNA: TGTGCCAGCAGCTTACAGAGGGCAGCAGAGACCCAGTACTTC; CDR3 protein: CASSLQRAAETQYF
V gene: TRBV29-1; D gene: .; J gene: TRBJ2-5; clone size: many; CDR3 DNA: TGCAGCGTTGAGTTACTTCCAAGTCCCAAGAGGATGGGAGAGACCCAGTACTTC; CDR3 protein: CSVELLPSPKRMGETQYF
V gene: TRBV2; D gene: .; J gene: TRBJ2-1; clone size: few; CDR3 DNA: TGTGCCAGCAGTGAACGACAGGAGGGCAATGAGCAGTTCTTC; CDR3 protein: CASSERQEGNEQFF
V gene: TRBV5-1; D gene: TRBD1; J gene: TRBJ2-5; clone size: .; CDR3 DNA: TGCGCCAGCAGCGTACAGGGGGTCTGGGAGACCCAGTACTTC; CDR3 protein: CASSVQGVWETQYF
V gene: TRBV5-5; D gene: .; J gene: TRBJ2-2; clone size: .; CDR3 DNA: TGTGCCAGCAGCTTAACGGGCGGAGGCGGGGAGCTGTTTTTT; CDR3 protein: CASSLTGGGGELFF
V gene: TRBV20-1; D gene: .; J gene: TRBJ2-3; clone size: many; CDR3 DNA: TGCAGTGCTCAAGGGCTGAGCCGCAAGGAACAAGATACGCAGTATTTT; CDR3 protein: CSAQGLSRKEQDTQYF
V gene: TRBV7-2; D gene: TRBD2; J gene: TRBJ2-5; clone size: .; CDR3 DNA: TGTGCCAGCAGCAGCGCCGGGACTAGCGGGAGGGCCCGAGAAGAGACCCAGTACTTC; CDR3 protein: CASSSAGTSGRAREETQYF
V gene: TRBV20-1; D gene: .; J gene: TRBJ2-1; clone size: few; CDR3 DNA: TGCAGTGCTAGAGATCTGGGATCGGGCCGGGAGCAGTTCTTC; CDR3 protein: CSARDLGSGREQFF
V gene: TRBV6-1; D gene: .; J gene: TRBJ1-1; clone size: .; CDR3 DNA: TGTGCCAGCAGTGAAGACCCAGCACCGGGAACTGAAGCTTTCTTT; CDR3 protein: CASSEDPAPGTEAFF
V gene: TRBV25-1; D gene: .; J gene: TRBJ2-7; clone size: .; CDR3 DNA: TGTGCCAGCAGTGAATTCGGGGAATACGAGCAGTACTTC; CDR3 protein: CASSEFGEYEQYF
V gene: TRBV5-6; D gene: TRBD2; J gene: TRBJ2-1; clone size: few; CDR3 DNA: TGTGCCAGCAGCTTGGGGACTAGCGGGAGGGCCTCGTTCTTC; CDR3 protein: CASSLGTSGRASFF
V gene: TRBV5-1; D gene: .; J gene: TRBJ2-2; clone size: many; CDR3 DNA: TGCGCCAGCAGCTTGGACAGGGCCGGGGCCGGGGAGCTGTTTTTT; CDR3 protein: CASSLDRAGAGELFF
V gene: TRBV10-3; D gene: .; J gene: TRBJ2-1; clone size: .; CDR3 DNA: TGTGCCATCAGTGAGCGGGACTCCTCCTACAATGAGCAGTTCTTC; CDR3 protein: CAISERDSSYNEQFF
V gene: TRBV2; D gene: .; J gene: TRBJ2-7; clone size: many; CDR3 DNA: TGTGCCAGCAGTGAATGGTACTCGACCTACGAGCAGTACTTC; CDR3 protein: CASSEWYSTYEQYF
V gene: TRBV3-1; D gene: .; J gene: TRBJ2-7; clone size: few; CDR3 DNA: TGTGCCAGCAGCCAACCGGGACTCTCCTACGAGCAGTACTTC; CDR3 protein: CASSQPGLSYEQYF
V gene: TRBV6-2/TRBV6-3; D gene: TRBD1; J gene: TRBJ2-1; clone size: few; CDR3 DNA: TGCGCCACGCGGGTCAACAGGGGAAGGAATGAGCAGTTCTTC; CDR3 protein: CATRVNRGRNEQFF
V gene: TRBV5-6; D gene: TRBD1; J gene: TRBJ1-1; clone size: .; CDR3 DNA: TGTGCCAGCAGCTTGACCCGGACCGGGACAGGGTGGACTGAAGCTTTCTTT; CDR3 protein: CASSLTRTGTGWTEAFF
V gene: TRBV7-8; D gene: .; J gene: TRBJ2-1; clone size: .; CDR3 DNA: TGTGCCAGCAGCTCCGGACGCGACAATGAGCAGTTCTTC; CDR3 protein: CASSSGRDNEQFF
V gene: TRBV12-3/TRBV12-4; D gene: TRBD2; J gene: TRBJ2-1; clone size: many; CDR3 DNA: TGTGCCAGCAGTTCCATAGCGGGAGAAGGGGTAGAGCAGTTCTTC; CDR3 protein: CASSSIAGEGVEQFF
V gene: TRBV9; D gene: TRBD2; J gene: TRBJ2-5; clone size: many; CDR3 DNA: TGTGCCAGCAGCTCAATGAAGACTAGCGGGCCCGAGACCCAGTACTTC; CDR3 protein: CASSSMKTSGPETQYF
V gene: TRBV7-3; D gene: .; J gene: TRBJ2-2; clone size: .; CDR3 DNA: TGTGCCAGCAGCCCTGTCTTGGGACCGAACACCGGGGAGCTGTTTTTT; CDR3 protein: CASSPVLGPNTGELFF
V gene: TRBV5-1; D gene: .; J gene: TRBJ2-7; clone size: .; CDR3 DNA: TGCGCCAGCAGTTCGACCCAGGGAGCCTACGAGCAGTACTTC; CDR3 protein: CASSSTQGAYEQYF
V gene: TRBV10-3; D gene: .; J gene: TRBJ2-4; clone size: many; CDR3 DNA: TGTGCCATCAGTGGCTCTGGGGACAATCAGTACTTC; CDR3 protein: CAISGSGDNQYF
V gene: TRBV5-1; D gene: .; J gene: TRBJ2-1; clone size: .; CDR3 DNA: TGCGCCAGCGGCCGCGGGGTAGCGTATACCTACAATGAGCAGTTCTTC; CDR3 protein: CASGRGVAYTYNEQFF
V gene: TRBV7-9; D gene: .; J gene: TRBJ2-3; clone size: many; CDR3 DNA: TGTGCCAGCAGCTTAGGCGGCGGCCCGACAGATACGCAGTATTTT; CDR3 protein: CASSLGGGPTDTQYF
V gene: TRBV4-1; D gene: TRBD2; J gene: TRBJ2-4; clone size: .; CDR3 DNA: TGCGCCAGCAGCCAAGTGATGGGACTATCGCTGGCCAAAAACATTCAGTACTTC; CDR3 protein: CASSQVMGLSLAKNIQYF
V gene: TRBV27; D gene: TRBD2; J gene: TRBJ2-1; clone size: many; CDR3 DNA: TGTGCCAGCAGCCCTATAACTGGGGGGGGGACTAACTCCTACAATGAGCAGTTCTTC; CDR3 protein: CASSPITGGGTNSYNEQFF
V gene: TRBV27; D gene: TRBD2; J gene: TRBJ2-7; clone size: .; CDR3 DNA: TGTGCCAGCACCCCAGCGGGAGCGCCCTACGAGCAGTACTTC; CDR3 protein: CASTPAGAPYEQYF
V gene: TRBV20-1; D gene: TRBD2; J gene: TRBJ2-1; clone size: .; CDR3 DNA: TGCAGTGCTAGGGGACTAGCGGGAGTCAATGAGCAGTTCTTC; CDR3 protein: CSARGLAGVNEQFF
V gene: TRBV5-1; D gene: TRBD2; J gene: TRBJ2-1; clone size: .; CDR3 DNA: TGCGCCAGCAGCTTGGAGGCTAGCGGGGGAAATGAGCAGTTCTTC; CDR3 protein: CASSLEASGGNEQFF
V gene: TRBV10-3; D gene: TRBD1; J gene: TRBJ2-7; clone size: few; CDR3 DNA: TGTGCCATCAGTGAGCCAGCCCGACAGGGCGCTACCGAGCAGTACTTC; CDR3 protein: CAISEPARQGATEQYF
V gene: TRBV5-1; D gene: TRBD1; J gene: TRBJ1-4; clone size: once; CDR3 DNA: TGCGCCAGCAGCTTGCCAGGGGGCGGTGATGAAAAACTGTTTTTT; CDR3 protein: CASSLPGGGDEKLFF
V gene: TRBV6-2/TRBV6-3; D gene: TRBD1; J gene: TRBJ1-2; clone size: few; CDR3 DNA: TGTGCCAGCAGTGCCGGACAGGGAAACGGTTTTGGCTACACCTTC; CDR3 protein: CASSAGQGNGFGYTF
V gene: TRBV7-2; D gene: .; J gene: TRBJ2-5; clone size: many; CDR3 DNA: TGTGCCAGCAGCTTAGTTCGGGGTACGGAGACCCAGTACTTC; CDR3 protein: CASSLVRGTETQYF